This T cell receptor (beta chain) emerged from a study of T cell responses to AZD1222 COVID-19 vaccine. Generated by immunoSEQ multiplex PCR, the TCRdb table keeps only in-frame clones and is missing some. The data show 95,000 to 150,000 clones, roughly 88% seen once. The sample in question was peripheral blood, obtained on day 0 of AZD1222 vaccination. The TCR comes from an adult in good health.

CDR3 residues: CASSYSTPLAGGNEQFF. Written as DNA, the CDR3 is TGTGCCAGCAGTTACTCAACCCCGCTAGCGGGGGGGAATGAGCAGTTCTTC. This sequence joins TRBV6-2 or TRBV6-3 and TRBJ2-1; 12 bases map to TRBD2. The CDR3 loop spans 17 amino acids. The ends lost 0 bases at V and 7 bases at J; junction bases unmatched: 7. CDR1 is MNHEY, CDR2 SVGEGT, per germline.